This record looks at one T cell receptor (beta chain) sequence and its context. Antigen unknown. The data were taken from a study of cytomegalovirus exposure and HLA in healthy donors. Study-level findings and limits: With later analysis, a missense DCLRE1C variant became linked to TCR beta V- and J-gene trimming. Cytomegalovirus status, reportedly, was diagnosed with high specificity and sensitivity by the classifier. Certain sequence variants were highly shared and formed a cluster, and this cluster was likely a sequencing artifact.

Primers: 60 Vbeta forward and 13 Jbeta reverse. Authors' analysis steps: Approximately 87 million unique TCR beta chains, 9 million to 14 million shared, were counted in a later analysis. TCRdb's copy holds only in-frame clones and misses some; the assay was immunoSEQ multiplex PCR. For V, J and clone size, that table is used; D and trimming come from the DNA. The sample has over 150,000 clones; 70% to 80% are singletons. Germline-derived CDR1 and CDR2 are SGHRS and YFSETQ. V lost 2 bases and J 3 bases, leaving 12 bases between the germline ends. The CDR3 consists of 15 residues. Sequenced material: PBMCs. The rearrangement uses TRBV5-1 and TRBJ1-3; maybe TRBD1 (5 bases). The sequence derives from a man aged 25 to 40 in good health and CMV-seropositive. The CDR3 bases are TGCGCCAGCAGCTTAGAGACAGTCAGTGGAAACACCATATATTTT. It is translated as CASSLETVSGNTIYF.